This T cell receptor beta chain was documented in a study of neurological immune-mediated disorders. Findings and limits, study-wide: The absence of shared CDR3 amino acid sequences among expanded clones across subjects suggests private repertoires in all groups.

2 million unsorted PBMCs were stored in RNAlater at -80 °C before RNA extraction. This clonotype was recorded many times. The antigen is undetermined. Germline CDR1 is SGDLS and CDR2 is YYNGEE. The ends were cut back, 0 bases at V and 6 bases at J, with 8 bases in the middle. The CDR3 runs 13 residues. Synthesis of cDNA was accomplished via 5'RACE employing 10-nucleotide random UMIs. Using its own MiXCR run on the 5' RACE reads, TCRdb lists one record per CDR3 protein. The sample consists of about 40,000 distinct CDR3 sequences, 2% to 2.5% of them appearing once. The receptor was isolated from a man over 45 with multiple sclerosis. The chain recombines TRBV9 with TRBJ2-3; no clear D gene. Sequencing was performed on PBMCs. CDR3 bases: TGTGCCAGCAGCGTAGTTTTGGGGGATACGCAGTATTTT. Its protein product is CASSVVLGDTQYF.